This entry lists 9 T cell receptor beta chains sequenced from one sample in a study of radiotherapy plus CTLA-4 blockade in lung cancer. Sequencing was performed with immunoSEQ multiplex PCR; in TCRdb, only in-frame clones are kept and a portion is missing. In the table there are about 48,000 clones, less than 90% of which are singletons. This specimen consisted of peripheral blood, obtained from a patient treated with radiotherapy plus ipilimumab. The receptors originated from a human donor with non-small cell lung cancer that progressed on radiotherapy plus ipilimumab. Some clones in this sample may be carry-over from other donors' samples.

This chain uses TRBV15 with TRBJ2-2; 7 bases match TRBD1. CDR3 length: 15 amino acids. Germline V gives CDR1 LNHNV, CDR2 YYDKDF (reference sequence). The V and J ends lost 3 bases and 2 bases, in that order; junction bases with no gene match: 3. The CDR3 sequence is CATSSGTVNTGELFF. The CDR3 DNA follows: TGTGCCACCAGCAGCGGGACAGTCAACACCGGGGAGCTGTTTTTT.

The genes are TRBV29-1 and TRBJ1-2; perhaps TRBD1 as D (6 bases). The CDR3 spans 11 residues. The V and J ends lost 6 bases and 6 bases respectively, with 11 bases between them. Germline lookup yields CDR1 SQVTM and CDR2 ANQGSEA. CDR3 sequence reads: CSVKGGNGYTF. DNA for the CDR3: TGCAGCGTAAAAGGGGGAAATGGCTACACCTTC.

The chain combines TRBV18 with TRBJ2-1; 14 nucleotides align to TRBD2. The J segment lost 7 bases and the V segment lost 3 bases, leaving 5 bases of the junction unmatched. CDR1 KGHSH and CDR2 LQKENI come from the germline V gene. The CDR3 runs to 16 residues. In DNA form, the CDR3 reads TGTGCCAGCTCACCCACCGGGACTAGCGGGGGAAATGAGCAGTTCTTC. Residues: CASSPTGTSGGNEQFF.

This clone appeared a single time. The CDR3 reads CASLTVTSGSYEQYF. CDR3 in DNA: TGTGCCAGCCTTACTGTGACTAGCGGTTCCTACGAGCAGTACTTC. The gene calls are TRBV6-1 and TRBJ2-5, with 9 nucleotides matching TRBD2. With the DNA end fitting TRBJ2-7 better, the J assignment may be wrong. The CDR3 is 15 amino acids. The germline gives CDR1 MNHNS, CDR2 SASEGT.

The chain carries TRBV5-1 and TRBJ2-3; no reliable D call. Germline V gives CDR1 SGHRS, CDR2 YFSETQ. This CDR3 is built from 16 residues. Trimming removed 2 bases from V and 0 bases from J, with 13 bases in between. The CDR3 loop reads CASSLPSGLSTDTQYF. CDR3 sequence (DNA): TGCGCCAGCAGCTTACCTTCTGGGCTCAGCACAGATACGCAGTATTTT.

V and J are TRBV28 and TRBJ2-7; D call uncertain. Germline loops: CDR1 MDHEN, CDR2 SYDVKM. The CDR3 contains 12 residues. The germline V and J ends were trimmed by 4 bases and 4 bases, with 8 bases remaining between them. This chain's CDR3 is CASSSSTYEQYF. The CDR3 DNA follows: TGTGCCAGCAGTTCTAGTACTTACGAGCAGTACTTC.

The chain has TRBV29-1 and TRBJ1-2, with 7 bases that match TRBD1. CDR1 is SQVTM, CDR2 ANQGSEA, per germline. The CDR3 runs 13 residues. V dropped 5 bases and J dropped 1; count of bases not matched to a gene: 4. DNA for the CDR3: TGCAGCGTTTGGACAGGAGGTAACTATGGCTACACCTTC. It is translated as CSVWTGGNYGYTF.

V gene TRBV16 combines with J gene TRBJ2-7; D is undetermined. The CDR3 has 13 amino acids. V lost 0 bases and J lost 4, with 7 bases in between. Germline CDR1 is KGHSY and CDR2 is FQNENV. The CDR3, as DNA: TGTGCCAGCAGCCAATCCGGCGGATACGAGCAGTACTTC. As protein: CASSQSGGYEQYF.

This sequence joins TRBV19 and TRBJ2-3, with TRBD2 identical over 13 bases. This CDR3 contains 17 residues. CDR1 is LNHDA, CDR2 SQIVND, per germline (reference sequence). Trimming cost V 1 base and J 6 bases; bases outside gene matches: 7. In nucleotides, the CDR3 is TGTGCCAGTAGTATAGTCCACCTGACTAGCGGGGGGGATACGCAGTATTTT. It codes for CASSIVHLTSGGDTQYF.